These 5 T cell receptor beta chains were all obtained from the same sample, sequenced in a study of early T cells in non-severe SARS-CoV-2 infection. Each CDR3 protein gets one entry after TCRdb re-called the 5' RACE reads with MiXCR. The sample has roughly 20,000 distinct CDR3 sequences, 4% to 5.5% seen once. The sequencing sample was made of whole blood. All receptors come from an adult who was a healthcare worker with PCR-confirmed SARS-CoV-2 infection or an uninfected control (not recorded which).

This clonotype was detected many times. This chain connects TRBV20-1 to TRBJ2-7; TRBD2 agrees at 11 bases. CDR1 is DFQATT, CDR2 SNEGSKA, per germline (reference sequence). V shed 3 bases and J 2 bases; nucleotides not matched to a gene: 6. This CDR3 is 15 amino acids long. The CDR3 coding sequence is TGCAGTGCTAGTCCCGTTAGCGGGGGGGCCTACGAGCAGTACTTC. This codes for CSASPVSGGAYEQYF.

By proportion, this clonotype is medium-sized. This sequence joins TRBV7-9 and TRBJ2-5; D call uncertain. CDR1 is SEHNR, CDR2 FQNEAQ, per germline (reference sequence). There are 13 residues in the CDR3. The V gene lost 1 base and the J gene lost 0 bases, with 3 bases spanning the gap. The DNA for the CDR3 is TGTGCCAGCAGCTTAGGGTACCAAGAGACCCAGTACTTC. It codes for CASSLGYQETQYF.

This clonotype was counted many times. V and J are TRBV20-1 and TRBJ2-7, with D tentatively TRBD1 or TRBD2 (6 bases each). Germline V lookup: CDR1 DFQATT, CDR2 SNEGSKA (reference sequence). The length of the CDR3 is 13 residues. The CDR3 is CSLQGGNSYEQYF. For the CDR3, the DNA is TGCAGCCTACAGGGAGGAAACTCCTACGAGCAGTACTTC.

This clonotype was picked up many times. The chain couples TRBV27 to TRBJ2-7; TRBD1 aligns across 7 bases. Trimming cost V 5 bases and J 4 bases; bases outside gene matches: 11. The CDR3 length is 15 residues. Germline V gives CDR1 MNHEY, CDR2 SMNVEV (reference sequence). CDR3 sequence: CASSGRQGSLYEQYF. The CDR3 region has the DNA TGTGCCAGCAGTGGCAGACAGGGCTCTTTATACGAGCAGTACTTC.

This clonotype was detected many times. V gene TRBV7-2 combines with J gene TRBJ2-3, with 8 bases aligning to TRBD2. The J segment lost 2 bases and the V segment lost 4 bases, leaving 11 bases of the junction unmatched. Germline CDR1 SGHTA, CDR2 FQGNSA. This CDR3 has 17 residues. The CDR3 nucleotides read TGTGCCAGCAGCTACCGCTCACTAGCGGACACCACAGATACGCAGTATTTT. This encodes CASSYRSLADTTDTQYF.